This paragraph covers one T cell receptor (beta chain) sequence. The sample is drawn from a study of blood T cell repertoires in COVID-19. Across the study: Material from acute and convalescent COVID-19 was sourced from the United States, Italy and Spain. Sources were T cells, B-cell-depleted T cells, or PBMCs; the material itself was cDNA or gDNA.

Germline-derived CDR1 and CDR2 are SGDLS and YYNGEE. This CDR3 is built from 19 residues. V lost 4 bases to trimming and J lost 0 bases; unmatched junction nucleotides: 13. Methods used by the authors: Estimated nucleated cell counts came from reference gene primer amplification. Using immunoSEQ multiplex PCR, the repertoire was profiled, and TCRdb retains in-frame clones only, with some absent. The V and J calls and the clone size are those of that table, but D and trimming were determined from the DNA. The table shows about 52,000 clones, with approximately 82% occurring only once. This clonotype was obtained from a man between 65 and 85 years old with active COVID-19. Sequenced material: peripheral blood. This chain uses TRBV9 with TRBJ1-3, with 10 positions matching TRBD1. The CDR3 DNA reads TGTGCCAGCAGCTCACCCGGGACAGGGGTGTTCTCCTCTGGAAACACCATATATTTT. It codes for CASSSPGTGVFSSGNTIYF.